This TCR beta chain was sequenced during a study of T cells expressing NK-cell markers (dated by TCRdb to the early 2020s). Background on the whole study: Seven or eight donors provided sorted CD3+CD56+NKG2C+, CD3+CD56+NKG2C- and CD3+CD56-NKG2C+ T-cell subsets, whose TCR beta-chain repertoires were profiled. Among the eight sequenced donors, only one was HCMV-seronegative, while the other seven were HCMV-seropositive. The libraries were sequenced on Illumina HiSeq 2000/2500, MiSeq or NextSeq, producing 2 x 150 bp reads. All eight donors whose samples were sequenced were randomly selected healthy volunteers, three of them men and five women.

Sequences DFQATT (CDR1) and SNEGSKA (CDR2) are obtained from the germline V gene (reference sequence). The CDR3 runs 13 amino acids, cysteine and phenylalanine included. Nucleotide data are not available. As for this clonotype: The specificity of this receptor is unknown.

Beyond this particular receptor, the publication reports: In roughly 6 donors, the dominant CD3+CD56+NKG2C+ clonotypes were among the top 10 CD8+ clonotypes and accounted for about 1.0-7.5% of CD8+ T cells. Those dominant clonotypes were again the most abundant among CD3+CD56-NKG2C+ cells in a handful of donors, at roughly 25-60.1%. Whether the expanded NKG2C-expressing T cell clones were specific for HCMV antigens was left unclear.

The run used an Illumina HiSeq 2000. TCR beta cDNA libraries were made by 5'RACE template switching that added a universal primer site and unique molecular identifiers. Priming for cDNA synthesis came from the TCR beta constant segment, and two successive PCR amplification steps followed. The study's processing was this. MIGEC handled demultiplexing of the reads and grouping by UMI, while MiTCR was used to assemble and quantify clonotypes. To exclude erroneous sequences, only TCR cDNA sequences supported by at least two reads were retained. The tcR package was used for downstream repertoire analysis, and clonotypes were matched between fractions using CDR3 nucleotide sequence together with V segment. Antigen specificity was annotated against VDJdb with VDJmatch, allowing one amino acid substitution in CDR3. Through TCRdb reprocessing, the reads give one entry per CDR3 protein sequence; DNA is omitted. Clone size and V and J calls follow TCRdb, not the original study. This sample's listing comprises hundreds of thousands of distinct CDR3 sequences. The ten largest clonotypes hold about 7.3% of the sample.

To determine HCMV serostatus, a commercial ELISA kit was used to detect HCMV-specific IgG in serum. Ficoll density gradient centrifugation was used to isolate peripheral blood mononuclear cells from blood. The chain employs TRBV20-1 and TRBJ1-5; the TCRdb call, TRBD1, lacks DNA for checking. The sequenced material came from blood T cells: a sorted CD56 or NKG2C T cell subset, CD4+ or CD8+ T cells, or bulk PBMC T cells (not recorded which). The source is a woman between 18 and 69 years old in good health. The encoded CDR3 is CSAYRLGNQPQHF.